This T cell receptor beta chain came from a study of human T cells and chemical hapten exposure. Study as a whole: DPC at 0.01% went onto the upper back in patch tests, read at 6 days. Study-level points and caveats: TCRs exceeding 1 in 1000 frequency stayed unchanged with DPC sensitization.

This clonotype has only a few counts. Its antigen remains unknown. V was clipped by 0 bases and J by 4 bases, with 12 bases between them. The CDR3 has 15 amino acids. Germline V gene sequence: CDR1 ENHRY, CDR2 SYGVKD. Noted time point: patch test 1, 2 weeks after DPC sensitization. Treatment defined: therapeutic diphenylcyclopropenone sensitization with weekly scalp DPC. TCRdb processed the RACE reads anew with MiXCR; each CDR3 protein has one entry. This sample has 100,000 or so distinct CDR3 sequences, with about 10% found just once. Sequenced here: whole blood, sampled in connection with sensitization to the hapten diphenylcyclopropenone (DPC). This rearrangement joins TRBV10-3 to TRBJ1-1; D is unresolved. This TCR was recovered from a middle-aged man with alopecia areata. Some clones in this sample may be carry-over from other donors' samples. CDR3 bases: TGTGCCATCAGTGAGTCGAAGACTACGGGCACTGAAGCTTTCTTT. Protein product: CAISESKTTGTEAFF.